Listed here are 30 T cell receptor beta chains from one sample, sequenced in a study of T-cell memory formation after mild COVID-19. From the 5' RACE reads, TCRdb called clonotypes with MiXCR, one entry per CDR3 protein. The table shows about 350,000 distinct CDR3 sequences, with around 30% occurring only once. The specimen was PBMCs or a T cell subset sorted from them (not recorded which). These receptors came from an adult woman who had mild COVID-19 (a few samples of this study predate the infection). Cell type and time point are not known.

This clonotype was recorded a few times. V usage is TRBV9 and J usage is TRBJ1-5; D is perhaps TRBD1 (5 bases). Per germline, CDR1 SGDLS and CDR2 YYNGEE. The CDR3 is 15 amino acids. V lost 2 bases, J lost 3 bases, and 12 bases lay in between. The CDR3 protein is CASSVAGTYNQPQHF. The CDR3 DNA reads as TGTGCCAGCAGCGTGGCCGGGACCTACAATCAGCCCCAGCATTTT.

The chain links TRBV6-5 to TRBJ2-2, with D unresolved. Trimming removed 2 bases from V and 5 bases from J, with 9 bases in between. The CDR3 is made up of 14 amino acids. Germline V gives CDR1 MNHEY, CDR2 SVGAGI. This chain's CDR3 is CASSYRRRTGELFF. The DNA for the CDR3 is TGTGCCAGCAGTTACAGAAGGAGAACCGGGGAGCTGTTTTTT.

This clonotype occurred a few times. V gene TRBV29-1 combines with J gene TRBJ1-1; TRBD1 is a possible D gene (6 bases). Germline CDR1 SQVTM, CDR2 ANQGSEA. Trimming took off 4 bases at V and 1 base at J, with 16 bases between the two ends. The CDR3 contains 15 residues. CDR3 loop: CSVGGGVAENTEAFF. As DNA, the CDR3 is TGCAGCGTTGGAGGGGGGGTTGCGGAGAACACTGAAGCTTTCTTT.

This clonotype has more than one count but fewer than ten. The chain couples TRBV29-1 to TRBJ1-5; TRBD1 aligns across 9 bases. CDR1 and CDR2 from the germline V gene are SQVTM and ANQGSEA. The CDR3 loop spans 13 amino acids. V was pared by 4 bases and J by 3 bases, with 1 base of the junction left unmatched. CDR3 loop: CSVGQGDNQPQHF. DNA of the CDR3: TGCAGCGTTGGACAGGGGGACAATCAGCCCCAGCATTTT.

CDR3 sequence: CASSLWRKTGKGDSGEQYF. The CDR3 DNA sequence: TGCGCCAGCAGCTTATGGAGGAAAACAGGGAAGGGGGACTCGGGCGAGCAGTACTTC. This chain links TRBV5-1 with TRBJ2-7; TRBD1 or TRBD2 may be the D gene (6 bases each). Trimming stripped 2 bases from V and 6 bases from J, with 30 bases between. Germline V gene data show CDR1 as SGHRS and CDR2 as YFSETQ. This CDR3 has 19 amino acids.

The chain joins TRBV5-1 to TRBJ2-5; D remains ambiguous. Trimming stripped 1 base from V and 4 bases from J, with 8 bases between. Germline V gene lookup returns CDR1 SGHRS and CDR2 YFSETQ. The CDR3 consists of 13 residues. The CDR3 loop is CASSLFLGETQYF. The CDR3, as DNA: TGCGCCAGCAGCTTGTTTCTGGGAGAGACCCAGTACTTC.

The chain uses TRBV6-4 and TRBJ2-1; 7 nucleotides line up with TRBD1. Germline loops: CDR1 MRHNA, CDR2 SNTAGT. This CDR3 spans 15 amino acids. V lost 5 bases, J lost 6 bases, and 10 bases stayed unmatched. The CDR3: CASSRSTGKGNEQFF. The CDR3 DNA reads TGTGCCAGCAGTCGTTCGACAGGGAAGGGCAATGAGCAGTTCTTC.

This chain uses TRBV5-5 with TRBJ1-2, with 7 bases aligning to TRBD1. This CDR3 is 14 amino acids long. The germline V gene has CDR1 SGHKS and CDR2 YYEKEE (reference sequence). J was trimmed by 2 bases and V by 4 bases; bases with no gene match: 5. CDR3 loop: CASSGTVGNYGYTF. In DNA, the CDR3 is TGTGCCAGCAGCGGGACAGTCGGGAACTATGGCTACACCTTC.

This clonotype was detected only a few times. The chain has TRBV7-2 and TRBJ2-1; no clear D. This CDR3 contains 15 residues. The V gene's germline CDR1 is SGHTA and CDR2 FQGNSA. Trimming shortened V by 1 base and J by 4 bases, and 11 bases separated the two germline ends. The CDR3 is CASSLGPYGYNEQFF. The CDR3 bases are TGTGCCAGCAGCTTAGGGCCGTACGGATACAATGAGCAGTTCTTC.

This clonotype came up a few times. The chain uses TRBV5-1 and TRBJ2-7; TRBD2 is a possible D gene (6 bases). V lost 0 bases, J lost 3 bases, and 10 bases lay in between. This CDR3 is 14 amino acids long. The germline V gene encodes CDR1 SGHRS and CDR2 YFSETQ. This CDR3 is CASSLGEVVYEQYF. As DNA, the CDR3 is TGCGCCAGCAGCTTGGGGGAGGTGGTCTACGAGCAGTACTTC.

The chain couples TRBV6-5 to TRBJ1-2; D is possibly TRBD1 (6 bases). The CDR3 extends over 17 amino acids. The V end was cut by 0 bases, the J end by 3 bases, with 17 bases between. Germline V gene data show CDR1 as MNHEY and CDR2 as SVGAGI. This chain's CDR3 is CASSYSFSGAVDYGYTF. CDR3 nucleotides: TGTGCCAGCAGTTACTCGTTTTCAGGGGCGGTGGACTATGGCTACACCTTC.

In its sample, this clonotype was seen a few times. This rearrangement joins TRBV7-2 to TRBJ2-3; possibly TRBD2 for D (7 bases). The CDR3 is 18 amino acids. The germline V and J ends were trimmed by 5 bases and 1 base, with 22 bases remaining between them. Germline loops: CDR1 SGHTA, CDR2 FQGNSA. The CDR3 loop reads CASSTTWREWGRTDTQYF. CDR3 nucleotides: TGTGCCAGCAGCACCACGTGGCGGGAGTGGGGGCGCACAGATACGCAGTATTTT. The complete variable domain, with remaining parts taken from reference TRBV7-2 and TRBJ2-3, reads GAGVSQSPSNKVTEKGKDVELRCDPISGHTALYWYRQSLGQGLEFLIYFQGNSAPDKSGLPSDRFSAERTGGSVSTLTIQRTQQEDSAVYLCASSTTWREWGRTDTQYFGPGTRLTVL.

The chain has TRBV27 and TRBJ2-3; weak D call: TRBD2 (6 bases). CDR3 size: 15 residues. Germline-derived CDR1 and CDR2 are MNHEY and SMNVEV (reference sequence). V was pared by 4 bases and J by 3 bases, with 14 bases between. CDR3 sequence reads: CASSSGLPGTDTQYF. DNA for the CDR3: TGTGCCAGCAGTTCGGGACTCCCCGGGACAGATACGCAGTATTTT.

At least ten counts were recorded for this clonotype. The rearrangement joins TRBV5-1 to TRBJ2-1, with D perhaps matching TRBD1 (6 bases). The length of the CDR3 is 15 residues. Germline V gives CDR1 SGHRS, CDR2 YFSETQ. Trimming stripped 1 base from V and 0 bases from J, with 8 bases between. CDR3 sequence reads: CASSLTGSSYNEQFF. The CDR3 DNA follows: TGCGCCAGCAGCTTGACAGGGAGCTCCTACAATGAGCAGTTCTTC.

The genes are TRBV6-2 or TRBV6-3 and TRBJ1-1, with D possibly TRBD1 on 5 matching bases. The germline CDR1 and CDR2 sequences are MNHEY and SVGEGT. V lost 10 bases and J lost 6, with 15 bases in between. The CDR3 is 12 amino acids. CDR3 loop: CAIAIGTAEAFF. For the CDR3, the DNA is TGTGCCATCGCGATAGGGACGGCTGAAGCTTTCTTT.

CDR3 bases: TGTGCCAGCAGCGTCCGGGACAGGGGGAACACTGAAGCTTTCTTT. It is translated as CASSVRDRGNTEAFF. V and J are TRBV12-1 and TRBJ1-1; TRBD1, the D gene given by the table, was not confirmed from the DNA. TRBV12-1 is deemed a pseudogene. The CDR3 contains 15 residues.

The V gene is TRBV4-2, the J gene TRBJ2-7, with TRBD1 identical over 8 bases. The CDR3 contains 14 residues. Germline values: CDR1 LGHNA, CDR2 YNFKEQ. The V and J ends lost 3 bases and 2 bases, in that order; junction bases with no gene match: 3. CDR3 loop: CASSQGQDTYEQYF. CDR3 in DNA: TGTGCCAGCAGCCAGGGACAGGACACCTACGAGCAGTACTTC.

This clonotype was counted only a few times. The chain carries TRBV12-3 or TRBV12-4 and TRBJ2-7; 9 positions agree with TRBD1. V trimming: 2 bases; J trimming: 1 base; junction bases outside the gene matches: 6. This CDR3 spans 16 amino acids. The CDR3: CASSLYRDRASYEQYF. In DNA form, the CDR3 reads TGTGCCAGCAGTTTATATCGGGACAGGGCGTCCTACGAGCAGTACTTC.

This clonotype was seen only a few times. This chain links TRBV3-1 with TRBJ2-1; D is uncertain. The CDR3 runs 18 residues. V was shortened by 0 bases and J by 2 bases, with 17 bases between the two germline ends. CDR1 is LGHDT and CDR2 is YNNKEL in the germline V gene (reference sequence). This chain's CDR3 is CASSQEVSANYPYNEQFF. The CDR3 DNA reads TGTGCCAGCAGCCAAGAGGTCTCGGCGAACTACCCCTACAATGAGCAGTTCTTC.

The gene calls are TRBV5-1 and TRBJ2-7; 10 bases agree with TRBD1. The germline gives CDR1 SGHRS, CDR2 YFSETQ. J gave up 6 bases and V 3 bases, and 3 bases lay outside the gene matches. This CDR3 comprises 13 residues. The CDR3 DNA reads as TGCGCCAGCAGCTCCGACAGGGGGCTCGAGCAGTACTTC. It specifies CASSSDRGLEQYF.

This clonotype was seen only a few times. The chain links TRBV24-1 to TRBJ2-1; D gene uncertain. Between the trimmed V and J ends, which lost 1 base and 9 bases, there was a span of 6 bases. Germline V lookup: CDR1 KGHDR, CDR2 SFDVKD. The CDR3 has 12 amino acids. The CDR3 sequence: CATSDLSGEQFF. CDR3 coding DNA: TGTGCCACCAGTGATTTATCGGGTGAGCAGTTCTTC.

The chain combines TRBV5-6 with TRBJ1-5; D is unresolved. Per germline, CDR1 SGHDT and CDR2 YYEEEE. There are 14 residues in the CDR3. Trimming removed 6 bases at V and 1 base at J, with 11 bases between. As DNA, the CDR3 is TGTGCCAGCACTCGTCTAGAAAGCAATCAGCCCCAGCATTTT. It codes for CASTRLESNQPQHF.

This clonotype was seen at least ten times. The V gene is TRBV2, the J gene TRBJ2-1; D call uncertain. There are 13 residues in the CDR3. V was pared by 5 bases and J by 4 bases, with 9 bases between. Germline V gives CDR1 SNHLY, CDR2 FYNNEI. Here the CDR3 DNA reads TGTGCCAGCAGTAGTTCCGAATACAATGAGCAGTTCTTC. Amino acid sequence: CASSSSEYNEQFF.

The chain carries TRBV10-2 and TRBJ2-5; no firm D call. The germline gives CDR1 WSHSY, CDR2 SAAADI. The CDR3 covers 11 residues. V dropped 7 bases and J dropped 4 bases, with 7 bases sitting between them. This CDR3 reads CASIIGETQYF. CDR3 nucleotide sequence: TGCGCCAGCATTATAGGAGAGACCCAGTACTTC.

This chain joins TRBV29-1 and TRBJ2-5; D might be TRBD1 or TRBD2, each matching 5 bases. V was clipped by 7 bases and J by 4 bases, with 16 bases between them. The CDR3 has 13 amino acids. Germline CDR1 SQVTM, CDR2 ANQGSEA. The CDR3 DNA sequence: TGCAGCGCCGAGGGGTCAGAGCGAGAGACCCAGTACTTC. It yields the protein CSAEGSERETQYF. The complete variable domain, with remaining parts taken from reference TRBV29-1 and TRBJ2-5, reads SAVISQKPSRDICQRGTSLTIQCQVDSQVTMMFWYRQQPGQSLTLIATANQGSEATYESGFVIDKFPISRPNLTFSTLTVSNMSPEDSSIYLCSAEGSERETQYFGPGTRLLVL.

V is TRBV4-2 and J is TRBJ2-7, with D perhaps TRBD1 (6 bases). CDR3 length: 14 amino acids. Per germline, CDR1 LGHNA and CDR2 YNFKEQ. Trimming removed 7 bases at V and 5 bases at J, with 18 bases between. The DNA for the CDR3 is TGTGCCAGCAACCTAAACCCCACAGGGAACGAGCAGTACTTC. It encodes CASNLNPTGNEQYF.

V and J are TRBV20-1 and TRBJ2-1, with TRBD2 matching over 9 bases. The CDR3 has 12 residues. Germline V gene data show CDR1 as DFQATT and CDR2 as SNEGSKA (reference sequence). The ends lost 7 bases at V and 6 bases at J; junction bases unmatched: 4. The CDR3 DNA is TGCAGTGGGGCAGCGGGGGGCAATGAGCAGTTCTTC. Its translation: CSGAAGGNEQFF.

This chain uses TRBV5-5 with TRBJ1-6; no clear D. Per the germline V gene, CDR1 is SGHKS and CDR2 is YYEKEE (reference sequence). The CDR3 runs to 13 residues. V lost 0 bases and J lost 7, with 5 bases in between. The CDR3 DNA follows: TGTGCCAGCAGCTTGGAACCCAATTCACCCCTCCACTTT. Protein sequence: CASSLEPNSPLHF.

The chain combines TRBV30 with TRBJ2-2; perhaps TRBD2 as D (6 bases). Germline CDR1 reads GTSNPN; CDR2 reads SVGIG (reference sequence). The V and J ends lost 0 bases and 7 bases respectively, with 12 bases between them. This CDR3 is built from 14 residues. The CDR3 nucleotides read TGTGCCTGGAGTGTGGGGACTCCTGGCGGGGAGCTGTTTTTT. It specifies CAWSVGTPGGELFF.

The rearrangement joins TRBV12-3 or TRBV12-4 to TRBJ2-1; the D is unclear. Trimming took off 3 bases at V and 5 bases at J, with 11 bases between the two ends. The CDR3 runs 14 residues. CDR3 bases: TGTGCCAGCAGTTTGGGTGGAAACCACAATGAGCAGTTCTTC. Protein sequence: CASSLGGNHNEQFF.